This T cell receptor (delta chain) emerged from a study of gamma-delta T cells after stem cell transplantation. TCRdb re-processed the RT-PCR reads using CATT. The table has about 7,800 delta-chain clones, 13% to 15% seen once. This clone was seen more than once but under ten times. Additional DNA sequences in this sample encode the identical CDR3. Source material: gamma-delta T cells. This clonotype was obtained from a human donor. It is not recorded whose cells these are; they may come from a transplant donor.

The DNA for the CDR3 is TGTGCCTGTGACGTACTGGGGGTTTCCTCCTGGGACACCCGACAGATGTTTTTC. It yields the protein CACDVLGVSSWDTRQMFF. This sequence joins TRDV2 and TRDJ3, with TRDD3 matching 8 bases. The CDR3 covers 18 residues. In germline, CDR1 is GEAIGNYY, CDR2 EKD. V lost 3 bases to trimming and J lost 0 bases; unmatched junction nucleotides: 6.